The clone carrying this T cell receptor beta chain was seen repeatedly, ten times or more. Antigen unknown. This entry is derived from a study of blood T cells in healthy people across ages. General study findings and limits: It was the long-lived donors that had more naive CD4+ cells and higher diversity than aged donors.

Using a J-beta primer mix together with a sample-barcoded 5' primer, a second PCR was run for about 7 to 12 cycles. TCRdb analysed the 5' RACE reads with MiXCR anew, one entry per CDR3 protein. The sample yields approximately 800,000 distinct CDR3 sequences, 30% to 45% seen once. The CDR3 spans 16 residues. The germline V gene encodes CDR1 SGDLS and CDR2 YYNGEE. V trimming: 4 bases; J trimming: 5 bases; junction bases outside the gene matches: 12. Sequencing used blood. V gene TRBV9 combines with J gene TRBJ2-1, with 7 bases that match TRBD1. This receptor was identified in a man in his late teens or twenties in good health. The DNA of the CDR3 is TGTGCCAGCAGCTTACCCCGGGACAGAGTAGACAATGAGCAGTTCTTC. Amino acid sequence: CASSLPRDRVDNEQFF.